This entry lists 25 T cell receptor beta chains sequenced from one sample in a study of a mutant IDH1 vaccine in newly diagnosed glioma. Time point described: week 23, last vaccination. The investigators gave 300 ug of mutant IDH1 20-mer peptide in each vaccine dose, together with topical imiquimod. Sequenced by immunoSEQ multiplex PCR; TCRdb stores in-frame clones only, minus some. The table records 65,000 or so clones, 85% of them present only once. No antigens are known for them. This specimen consisted of PBMCs, obtained from a glioma patient whose treatment included an IDH1 peptide vaccine. The receptors derive from a man aged 25 to 40 with glioma.

This clone appeared once. This chain links TRBV10-1 with TRBJ2-1, with 9 bases identical to TRBD2. This CDR3 has 17 residues. With V trimmed by 6 bases and J by 5 bases, 14 bases remained unmatched. CDR1 and CDR2 (germline): WNHNN, SYGVQD (reference sequence). The CDR3 DNA reads TGCGCCAGCAGCCTAAGTAGCGGGGGCCTAAAAAACAATGAGCAGTTCTTC. Translating gives CASSLSSGGLKNNEQFF.

The chain carries TRBV7-2 and TRBJ1-2; unclear D gene. There are 13 residues in the CDR3. The germline V and J ends were trimmed by 2 bases and 6 bases, with 10 bases remaining between them. Germline V gene data show CDR1 as SGHTA and CDR2 as FQGNSA. CDR3 nucleotide sequence: TGTGCCAGCAGCTTACATAGGGAAGATGGCTACACCTTC. It codes for CASSLHREDGYTF. Drawing the rest from reference TRBV7-2 and TRBJ1-2, the complete variable domain is GAGVSQSPSNKVTEKGKDVELRCDPISGHTALYWYRQSLGQGLEFLIYFQGNSAPDKSGLPSDRFSAERTGGSVSTLTIQRTQQEDSAVYLCASSLHREDGYTFGSGTRLTVV.

Here the CDR3 reads CASSFQRADTQYF. The CDR3 nucleotides read TGTGCCAGTAGTTTCCAGCGGGCAGATACGCAGTATTTT. The chain combines TRBV19 with TRBJ2-3; D is possibly TRBD2 (6 bases). The CDR3 is 13 residues long. V lost 5 bases to trimming and J lost 4 bases, with 10 bases between them. The germline gives CDR1 LNHDA, CDR2 SQIVND (reference sequence). Filled out from reference TRBV19 and TRBJ2-3, the complete variable domain reads DGGITQSPKYLFRKEGQNVTLSCEQNLNHDAMYWYRQDPGQGLRLIYYSQIVNDFQKGDIAEGYSVSREKKESFPLTVTSAQKNPTAFYLCASSFQRADTQYFGPGTRLTVL.

The chain combines TRBV7-2 with TRBJ1-3; D unclear. V lost 5 bases, J lost 0 bases, and 11 bases lay in between. In germline, CDR1 is SGHTA, CDR2 FQGNSA. This CDR3 spans 15 amino acids. The CDR3 region is CASSLHIVSGNTIYF. CDR3 DNA sequence: TGTGCCAGCAGCCTACACATCGTCTCTGGAAACACCATATATTTT.

The chain uses TRBV27 and TRBJ2-7; possible D gene TRBD1, 6 bases. V was shortened by 5 bases and J by 4 bases, with 18 bases between the two germline ends. This CDR3 comprises 15 residues. CDR1 is MNHEY and CDR2 is SMNVEV in the germline V gene (reference sequence). The CDR3 sequence: CASSRSTGPRYEQYF. Here the CDR3 DNA reads TGTGCCAGCAGTAGATCAACAGGGCCAAGGTACGAGCAGTACTTC.

V usage is TRBV4-1 and J usage is TRBJ2-3; TRBD1 matches 9 bases. The germline CDR1 and CDR2 sequences are MGHRA and YSYEKL. The junction had 9 bases not matched to a gene; V was cut back by 0 bases and J by 5 bases. This CDR3 contains 17 residues. CDR3 coding DNA: TGCGCCAGCAGCCAAGAGGGCGGGACAGGGACGAAAGATACGCAGTATTTT. Translated, it gives CASSQEGGTGTKDTQYF.

This chain uses TRBV19 with TRBJ1-5, with D tentatively TRBD1 (6 bases). V lost 6 bases to trimming and J lost 0 bases, with 15 bases between them. Germline values: CDR1 LNHDA, CDR2 SQIVND (reference sequence). The CDR3 has 16 amino acids. CDR3 sequence (DNA): TGTGCCAGTAGCGGACCCAACAGGGTTAGCAATCAGCCCCAGCATTTT. Its translation is CASSGPNRVSNQPQHF.

This clone is a singleton in its sample. The chain recombines TRBV6-6 with TRBJ2-3; 11 positions match TRBD2. The CDR3 runs 16 residues. CDR1 is MNHNY, CDR2 SVGAGI, per germline (reference sequence). V was clipped by 8 bases and J by 8 bases; unmatched bases: 15. The DNA for the CDR3 is TGTGCCAGCCAACCGGGACTAGCGGATCCCGGGGGTACGCAGTATTTT. Its translation is CASQPGLADPGGTQYF.

This chain uses TRBV7-6 with TRBJ2-3; D perhaps matches TRBD2 (6 bases). The CDR3 totals 15 residues. In germline, CDR1 is SGHVS, CDR2 FNYEAQ. Trimming removed 3 bases from V and 6 bases from J, with 16 bases in between. Written as DNA, the CDR3 is TGTGCCAGCAGCTTTGTGGGGGGAATAGGGGATACGCAGTATTTT. This sequence encodes CASSFVGGIGDTQYF.

The V gene is TRBV4-1, the J gene TRBJ1-3; D is undetermined. Trimming took off 0 bases at V and 0 bases at J, with 15 bases between the two ends. Per the germline V gene, CDR1 is MGHRA and CDR2 is YSYEKL. The CDR3 is made up of 18 amino acids. The CDR3 loop is CASSQDSTETFSGNTIYF. The CDR3 DNA reads TGCGCCAGCAGCCAAGATAGCACAGAGACCTTCTCTGGAAACACCATATATTTT.

The rearrangement links TRBV2 to TRBJ1-2; no clear D gene. CDR1 is SNHLY and CDR2 is FYNNEI in the germline V gene. With 7 bases removed from V and 2 bases from J, the gap between germline ends came to 20 bases. The CDR3 runs 16 residues. In DNA, the CDR3 is TGTGCCAGCAAGGCCTCCTTCCTTAGTAACAACTATGGCTACACCTTC. It yields the protein CASKASFLSNNYGYTF.

This chain connects TRBV28 to TRBJ1-2; tentative D call: TRBD1 (5 bases). Germline loops: CDR1 MDHEN, CDR2 SYDVKM. Trimming took 6 bases from V and 8 from J, leaving 19 bases between them. The CDR3 consists of 14 residues. CDR3 loop: CASRPATESWGYTF. In DNA form, the CDR3 reads TGTGCCAGCAGGCCTGCGACAGAATCGTGGGGCTACACCTTC.

The J gene is TRBJ2-7, the V gene TRBV7-9, with 8 bases identical to TRBD2. Looked up from germline, CDR1 is SEHNR and CDR2 is FQNEAQ (reference sequence). J gave up 0 bases and V 4 bases, and 8 bases lay outside the gene matches. The CDR3 contains 16 residues. CDR3 in DNA: TGTGCCAGCAGCTCTGGGGCGGGGGGACTCTCCTACGAGCAGTACTTC. The encoded protein is CASSSGAGGLSYEQYF.

V and J are TRBV7-9 and TRBJ1-2; D is perhaps TRBD1 (5 bases). There are 16 residues in the CDR3. The germline gives CDR1 SEHNR, CDR2 FQNEAQ (reference sequence). V lost 5 bases, J lost 6 bases, and 22 bases lay in between. The CDR3 DNA sequence: TGTGCCAGCAGCATTCTCGGGACCGAGGTCAGGGATGGCTACACCTTC. Translated: CASSILGTEVRDGYTF.

The chain uses TRBV9 and TRBJ2-3; TRBD2 is a possible D gene (5 bases). CDR3 length: 15 amino acids. Per germline, CDR1 SGDLS and CDR2 YYNGEE. V dropped 0 bases and J dropped 0 bases, with 8 bases sitting between them. CDR3 residues: CASSVVGESTDTQYF. Written as DNA, the CDR3 is TGTGCCAGCAGCGTAGTTGGGGAGAGCACAGATACGCAGTATTTT.

The V call is TRBV5-1, the J call TRBJ2-6; possible D gene TRBD1, 5 bases. Germline CDR1 is SGHRS and CDR2 is YFSETQ. CDR3 length equals 16 residues. V lost 4 bases and J lost 3, with 14 bases in between. The CDR3 protein is CASSLQGSSGANVLTF. Here the CDR3 DNA reads TGCGCCAGCAGCCTCCAGGGTTCTAGTGGGGCCAACGTCCTGACTTTC.

This chain links TRBV19 with TRBJ2-7; weak D call: TRBD1 (7 bases). CDR1 and CDR2 from the germline V gene are LNHDA and SQIVND (reference sequence). There are 15 residues in the CDR3. Trimming pared 8 bases from V and 5 bases from J, leaving 22 bases between. In nucleotides, the CDR3 is TGTGCCAGTCGTTATTCCTCAGGGGGGATCAACGAGCAGTACTTC. This translates into CASRYSSGGINEQYF.

Written as DNA, the CDR3 is TGCGCCAGCAGCTCGGCGGGACAGGGGGCCAATGAGCAGTTCTTC. The encoded protein is CASSSAGQGANEQFF. The chain combines TRBV5-1 with TRBJ2-1; TRBD1 aligns across 12 bases. J was trimmed by 6 bases and V by 3 bases; bases with no gene match: 4. The CDR3 spans 15 residues. Germline CDR1 and CDR2: SGHRS and YFSETQ.

This chain uses TRBV27 with TRBJ1-6; D uncertain. V was cut by 3 bases and J by 0 bases, with 6 bases left in between. The CDR3 runs to 15 residues. Germline lookup yields CDR1 MNHEY and CDR2 SMNVEV (reference sequence). Here the CDR3 DNA reads TGTGCCAGCAGTTTTACGAGCTCCTATAATTCACCCCTCCACTTT. As protein: CASSFTSSYNSPLHF.

The V call is TRBV7-8, the J call TRBJ2-1; D is unresolved. This CDR3 contains 11 residues. Germline V gene lookup returns CDR1 SGHVS and CDR2 FQNEAQ. The V end was cut by 1 base, the J end by 9 bases, with 4 bases between. This CDR3 is CASSLVAEQFF. The CDR3 nucleotides are TGTGCCAGCAGCTTAGTAGCTGAGCAGTTCTTC.

This chain links TRBV7-6 with TRBJ2-7, with 7 nucleotides matching TRBD1. The CDR3 sequence is 14 residues long. Trimming removed 1 base from V and 5 bases from J; junction bases left unmatched: 5. Germline CDR1 SGHVS, CDR2 FNYEAQ. This CDR3 reads CASSLEDRDHEQYF. CDR3 sequence (DNA): TGTGCCAGCAGCTTAGAAGACAGGGACCACGAGCAGTACTTC.

In nucleotides, the CDR3 is TGTGCCAGCAGCATAACTAGCGGGGCTAACAATGAGCAGTTCTTC. Translating gives CASSITSGANNEQFF. The rearrangement links TRBV11-2 to TRBJ2-1; TRBD2 matches 10 bases. J gave up 5 bases and V 5 bases, and 6 bases lay outside the gene matches. CDR3 length equals 15 residues. CDR1 is SGHAT and CDR2 is FQNNGV in the germline V gene.

The sample holds one count of this clone. V gene TRBV6-1 combines with J gene TRBJ2-5; TRBD1 matches at 7 bases. The J call may be wrong; the DNA end is better matched by TRBJ2-7. The CDR3 runs 13 residues. Germline V gene data show CDR1 as MNHNS and CDR2 as SASEGT. CDR3 region: CASSLYRGHEQYF. The CDR3, as DNA: TGTGCCAGCAGCCTTTACAGGGGCCACGAGCAGTACTTC.

This clone was recorded once. The genes are TRBV11-3 and TRBJ2-3; TRBD2 might be the D (7 bases). V was shortened by 3 bases and J by 0 bases, with 10 bases between the two germline ends. The CDR3 loop spans 15 amino acids. Germline V gene lookup returns CDR1 SGHNT and CDR2 YENEEA. CDR3: CASSFGGASTDTQYF. In DNA, the CDR3 is TGTGCCAGCAGCTTTGGGGGGGCAAGCACAGATACGCAGTATTTT.

The V call is TRBV19, the J call TRBJ2-7; no clear D gene. The CDR3 covers 13 residues. V was shortened by 7 bases and J by 3 bases, with 13 bases between the two germline ends. CDR1 and CDR2 from the germline V gene are LNHDA and SQIVND (reference sequence). CDR3 loop: CASIRARSYEQYF. CDR3 sequence (DNA): TGTGCCAGTATAAGGGCCAGGAGCTACGAGCAGTACTTC. Combining the CDR3 with reference TRBV19 and TRBJ2-7 gives the whole variable domain DGGITQSPKYLFRKEGQNVTLSCEQNLNHDAMYWYRQDPGQGLRLIYYSQIVNDFQKGDIAEGYSVSREKKESFPLTVTSAQKNPTAFYLCASIRARSYEQYFGPGTRLTVT.